This TCR beta chain was recovered during a study of regulatory T cells in long-lasting Graves disease. This clonotype showed up many times. Assembly of TCR beta libraries relied on iRepertoire HTBI primers together with Arm-PCR of CDR3 regions. TCRdb re-called the multiplex PCR reads through MiXCR, storing one row per CDR3 protein. This table holds approximately 480,000 distinct CDR3 sequences, 15% to 20% found once. This sample's time point: newly diagnosed GD, antithyroid drugs for less than 3 months. Researchers made the TCR library from RNA that was extracted from PBMCs. The germline V gene encodes CDR1 SGHAT and CDR2 FQNNGV. This CDR3 is built from 13 residues. Trimming removed 5 bases from V and 3 bases from J, with 9 bases in between. The data were also submitted as part of a second study, on T cells in Graves' hyperthyroidism and ophthalmopathy.

The genes are TRBV11-2 and TRBJ2-3; D gene unclear. This specimen was peripheral blood mononuclear cells (PBMCs), taken at new diagnosis, from a patient treated with antithyroid drugs. The TCR sequence derives from a middle-aged man with Graves disease. CDR3 region: CASSRQLTDTQYF. Here the CDR3 DNA reads TGTGCCAGCAGCCGGCAACTGACAGATACGCAGTATTTT. The variable domain in full, completed from reference TRBV11-2 and TRBJ2-3, reads EAGVAQSPRYKIIEKRQSVAFWCNPISGHATLYWYQQILGQGPKLLIQFQNNGVVDDSQLPKDRFSAERLKGVDSTLKIQPAKLEDSAVYLCASSRQLTDTQYFGPGTRLTVL.